These 26 T cell receptor beta chains share one sample of origin, sequenced in a study of Graves' ophthalmopathy and Graves' hyperthyroidism. Amplification from RNA transcripts yielded the TCR beta CDR3 regions. HTBI-primed RT-PCR formed the first round, and a multiplex PCR formed the second. TCRdb used MiXCR to reprocess the multiplex PCR reads, holding one entry per CDR3 protein. The sample includes approximately 700,000 distinct CDR3 sequences, roughly 41% seen only once; the top ten take 44%. Sequencing used peripheral blood. Source of these receptors: an adult man with Graves' ophthalmopathy.

The chain joins TRBV20-1 to TRBJ2-7; D is ambiguous. This CDR3 region has 13 residues. Trimming removed 3 bases at V and 6 bases at J, with 15 bases between. Germline CDR1 reads DFQATT; CDR2 reads SNEGSKA (reference sequence). This CDR3 reads CSARIQFGREQYF. The DNA of the CDR3 is TGCAGTGCTAGGATACAATTCGGTCGCGAGCAGTACTTC.

The V call is TRBV25-1, the J call TRBJ2-2; no reliable D call. V lost 8 bases and J 6 bases, leaving 4 bases between the germline ends. CDR1 MGHDK and CDR2 SYGVNS come from the germline V gene. The CDR3 sequence is 10 residues long. CDR3 sequence reads: CASPAGELFF. The DNA of the CDR3 is TGTGCCAGCCCTGCCGGGGAGCTGTTTTTT.

As for this clonotype: Given the absence of the conserved phenylalanine or tryptophan at the CDR3 end, a read error is likely. The limits of the CDR3 on the DNA are not certain, so only TCRdb's listed CDR3 is given. The chain recombines TRBV24-1 with TRBJ2-5; TRBD1 reflects the table's D call only, with no check against the DNA. The CDR3 is 8 residues long, ends included. CDR1 is KGHDR and CDR2 is SFDVKD in the germline V gene. The CDR3 here is CATAGTVL.

This chain joins TRBV27 and TRBJ2-7; tentatively, D is TRBD1 or TRBD2 (6 bases each). The V end lost 5 bases, the J end lost 12 bases, and 20 bases lay between the germline ends. This CDR3 spans 13 amino acids. CDR1 and CDR2 (germline): MNHEY, SMNVEV (reference sequence). For the CDR3, the DNA is TGTGCCAGCAGTCGATCCGGGGGCCAAGGTGCGTACTTC. It translates to CASSRSGGQGAYF.

CDR3 coding DNA: TGCGCCAGCAGCTCCCGGACCGGACTAGCGGGAGCCGAGCAGTACTTC. It translates to CASSSRTGLAGAEQYF. The V and J genes are TRBV5-1 and TRBJ2-7, with TRBD2 matching 13 bases. Germline assignment: CDR1 SGHRS and CDR2 YFSETQ. The CDR3 consists of 16 residues. V lost 3 bases and J lost 6; bases outside the gene matches: 9.

The chain combines TRBV28 with TRBJ2-5; D unclear. This CDR3 has 12 residues. Trimming took 6 bases from V and 3 from J, leaving 8 bases between them. Per the germline V gene, CDR1 is MDHEN and CDR2 is SYDVKM. CDR3: CASSPSKETQYF. Here the CDR3 DNA reads TGTGCCAGCAGCCCAAGTAAAGAGACCCAGTACTTC. The full variable domain, with the rest looked up from reference TRBV28 and TRBJ2-5, is DVKVTQSSRYLVKRTGEKVFLECVQDMDHENMFWYRQDPGLGLRLIYFSYDVKMKEKGDIPEGYSVSREKKERFSLILESASTNQTSMYLCASSPSKETQYFGPGTRLLVL.

This clonotype showed up many times. The V and J genes are TRBV11-2 and TRBJ1-5; possibly TRBD1 for D (6 bases). The germline V gene encodes CDR1 SGHAT and CDR2 FQNNGV. The V gene lost 1 base and the J gene lost 7 bases, with 11 bases spanning the gap. This CDR3 is 14 amino acids long. CDR3 DNA: TGTGCCAGCAGCTTAGGCAGGGGAGGCCAGCCCCAGCATTTT. Amino acids: CASSLGRGGQPQHF.

The chain employs TRBV7-2 and TRBJ1-1, with 9 bases identical to TRBD1. Per the germline V gene, CDR1 is SGHTA and CDR2 is FQGNSA. V was clipped by 1 base and J by 6 bases; unmatched bases: 3. This CDR3 has 14 amino acids. The CDR3 DNA sequence: TGTGCCAGCAGCTTAGTTGGGGACAGGGCTGAAGCTTTCTTT. Translating it yields CASSLVGDRAEAFF.

As for this clonotype: A much larger clone lies one base from this, so it may be a read error. The J gene is TRBJ2-5, the V gene TRBV25-1, with TRBD2 identical over 7 bases. The germline gives CDR1 MGHDK, CDR2 SYGVNS. The CDR3 loop spans 18 amino acids. The CDR3 here is CAGSEWAGERVIEETQYF. CDR3 DNA sequence: TGTGCCGGCAGTGAATGGGCGGGAGAGAGGGTCATTGAAGAGACCCAGTACTTC.

The gene calls are TRBV19 and TRBJ2-2; TRBD1 matches 7 bases. V lost 6 bases, J lost 4 bases, and 8 bases stayed unmatched. The CDR3 sequence is 15 residues long. CDR1 LNHDA and CDR2 SQIVND come from the germline V gene (reference sequence). DNA of the CDR3: TGTGCCAGTAGCACGTGGGACAGACCCACCGGGGAGCTGTTTTTT. This sequence encodes CASSTWDRPTGELFF.

This clonotype appeared a single time. The rearrangement uses TRBV7-9 and TRBJ2-7; 7 nucleotides line up with TRBD1. Germline loops: CDR1 SEHNR, CDR2 FQNEAQ (reference sequence). The CDR3 has 19 residues. Unmatched junction bases numbered 17, after V lost 3 bases and J lost 0 bases. As DNA, the CDR3 is TGTGCCAGCAGCTTTAAAGACAGGGCCCCACACCCTGTCTCCTACGAGCAGTACTTC. It codes for CASSFKDRAPHPVSYEQYF.

This clonotype was observed a single time. This chain joins TRBV29-1 and TRBJ2-5; no clear D. CDR1 and CDR2 from the germline V gene are SQVTM and ANQGSEA. Trimming removed 8 bases at V and 4 bases at J, with 14 bases between. The length of the CDR3 is 12 residues. CDR3 residues: CSLDTVAETQYF. CDR3 bases: TGCAGCTTAGACACGGTTGCAGAGACCCAGTACTTC.

The gene calls are TRBV15 and TRBJ1-2, with 7 bases lining up with TRBD1. Trimming cost V 11 bases and J 0 bases; bases outside gene matches: 6. Germline-derived CDR1 and CDR2 are LNHNV and YYDKDF (reference sequence). This CDR3 is 13 amino acids long. CDR3 in amino acids: CALRQGTNYGYTF. The CDR3 bases are TGTGCCTTAAGACAGGGTACTAACTATGGCTACACCTTC.

This clonotype occurred once. V and J are TRBV29-1 and TRBJ1-2; 9 positions match TRBD1. The germline V gene has CDR1 SQVTM and CDR2 ANQGSEA. This CDR3 has 15 residues. The V gene end was trimmed by 4 bases and the J gene end by 7 bases; junction bases not matched to a gene: 13. The CDR3 spells CSVVVPGQGLSGYTF. CDR3 DNA: TGCAGCGTTGTGGTGCCAGGACAGGGGTTATCTGGCTACACCTTC.

The gene calls are TRBV7-3 and TRBJ1-6; tentative D call: TRBD1 (6 bases). Per the germline V gene, CDR1 is SGHTA and CDR2 is FQGTGA. This CDR3 has 17 amino acids. Between the trimmed V and J ends, which lost 5 bases and 10 bases, there was a span of 24 bases. The CDR3 DNA reads TGTGCCAGCAGCCAAGATGGTCCTGGGGGGGCTCGGTCACCCCTCCACTTT. Its translation is CASSQDGPGGARSPLHF.

This rearrangement joins TRBV19 to TRBJ1-1, with 7 positions matching TRBD1. The CDR3 is 15 amino acids. V shed 3 bases, J shed 5 bases, and the junction held 9 bases outside the gene matches. Germline CDR1 is LNHDA and CDR2 is SQIVND (reference sequence). CDR3 nucleotide sequence: TGTGCCAGTAGTATCGGTCGCACACAGGGGACTGAAGCTTTCTTT. It codes for CASSIGRTQGTEAFF. Looking up the rest from reference TRBV19 and TRBJ1-1 gives the full variable domain: DGGITQSPKYLFRKEGQNVTLSCEQNLNHDAMYWYRQDPGQGLRLIYYSQIVNDFQKGDIAEGYSVSREKKESFPLTVTSAQKNPTAFYLCASSIGRTQGTEAFFGQGTRLTVV.

CDR3 region: CASSLDPLGTGANVLTF. Here the CDR3 DNA reads TGTGCCAGCAGCTTGGATCCCTTAGGGACTGGGGCCAACGTCCTGACTTTC. The J gene is TRBJ2-6, the V gene TRBV7-9; D unclear. CDR3 length: 17 residues. V was shortened by 3 bases and J by 2 bases, with 14 bases between the two germline ends. Germline V gene lookup returns CDR1 SEHNR and CDR2 FQNEAQ (reference sequence).

This clonotype was found once. V gene TRBV2 combines with J gene TRBJ2-7; TRBD2 aligns across 8 bases. V dropped 11 bases and J dropped 4; count of bases not matched to a gene: 7. Germline V gene sequence: CDR1 SNHLY, CDR2 FYNNEI. This CDR3 has 12 residues. The CDR3 is CAPGLATYEQYF. The CDR3 region has the DNA TGTGCCCCAGGACTAGCAACGTACGAGCAGTACTTC.

This clonotype was picked up many times. V gene TRBV9 combines with J gene TRBJ1-3, with 7 bases fitting TRBD1. The CDR3 totals 16 residues. V dropped 0 bases and J dropped 0; count of bases not matched to a gene: 3. Per the germline V gene, CDR1 is SGDLS and CDR2 is YYNGEE. The CDR3, as DNA: TGTGCCAGCAGCGTAGAGACAGGGAGCTCTGGAAACACCATATATTTT. This gives the protein CASSVETGSSGNTIYF. Full variable domain (outside the CDR3, taken from reference TRBV9 and TRBJ1-3): DSGVTQTPKHLITATGQRVTLRCSPRSGDLSVYWYQQSLDQGLQFLIQYYNGEERAKGNILERFSAQQFPDLHSELNLSSLELGDSALYFCASSVETGSSGNTIYFGEGSWLTVV.

This clonotype was recorded many times. The chain couples TRBV7-9 to TRBJ1-2; the D gene is possibly TRBD1 (5 bases). The V end was cut by 11 bases, the J end by 4 bases, with 23 bases between. The length of the CDR3 is 15 residues. Germline CDR1 reads SEHNR; CDR2 reads FQNEAQ (reference sequence). CDR3 sequence reads: CALSGRGAAGYGYTF. The CDR3 nucleotides are TGTGCCCTTAGCGGACGTGGGGCCGCGGGCTATGGCTACACCTTC.

This clonotype showed up just a few times. The CDR3, as DNA: TGCAGTGCCCCCGACAGGGGGAGGGAGACCCAGTACTTC. Its protein product is CSAPDRGRETQYF. The chain carries TRBV20-1 and TRBJ2-5; 9 bases align to TRBD1. Germline V CDR1 and CDR2: DFQATT, SNEGSKA (reference sequence). The ends lost 6 bases at V and 5 bases at J; junction bases unmatched: 7. The CDR3 spans 13 residues.

A remark on this clonotype: Because the CDR3 is missing its conserved closing phenylalanine or tryptophan, this is likely a read error. The chain employs TRBV7-9 and TRBJ2-7; D unresolved. This CDR3 spans 14 amino acids. The germline V and J ends were trimmed by 3 bases and 3 bases, with 12 bases remaining between them. Germline CDR1 SEHNR, CDR2 FQNEAQ (reference sequence). This chain's CDR3 is CASSLMVLNYEQYS. The DNA of the CDR3 is TGTGCCAGCAGCTTGATGGTCTTGAACTACGAGCAGTACTCC.

Details on this clonotype: A much more abundant neighbour one base away suggests this may be a read error. The rearrangement links TRBV10-3 to TRBJ2-7, with 10 bases fitting TRBD2. Germline V gene lookup returns CDR1 ENHRY and CDR2 SYGVKD. The CDR3 loop spans 16 amino acids. The CDR3 coding sequence is TGTGCCATCAGTCTAACGGGACTAGCGACTTCCTACGAGCAGCACTTC. Its translation: CAISLTGLATSYEQHF.

This clonotype was counted between two and nine times. J is TRBJ2-7 and V is TRBV7-9; TRBD1 aligns across 9 bases. Germline V gene lookup returns CDR1 SEHNR and CDR2 FQNEAQ (reference sequence). The CDR3 sequence is 15 residues long. J lost 3 bases, V lost 5 bases, and 8 bases had no gene match. CDR3 residues: CASSHDRGGSYEQYF. CDR3 in DNA: TGTGCCAGCAGCCACGACAGGGGGGGGAGCTACGAGCAGTACTTC.

Concerning this clonotype: Compared with germline, one end of the junction differs, possibly owing to a read error. The genes are TRBV25-1 and TRBJ2-3; either TRBD1 or TRBD2 may supply D (5 bases each). CDR1 and CDR2 (germline): MGHDK, SYGVNS. This CDR3 contains 13 residues. The CDR3 sequence: CAGGGTNTGTQYF. Here the CDR3 DNA reads TGTGCCGGTGGGGGAACAAACACAGGTACGCAGTATTTT.

This clonotype showed up many times. V gene TRBV9 combines with J gene TRBJ2-5; possibly TRBD2 for D (5 bases). V lost 0 bases and J lost 1, with 10 bases in between. This CDR3 spans 15 amino acids. CDR1 is SGDLS and CDR2 is YYNGEE in the germline V gene. Written as DNA, the CDR3 is TGTGCCAGCAGCGTAGGGACTGGTTCCCAAGAGACCCAGTACTTC. Translation gives CASSVGTGSQETQYF.